The 25 T cell receptor beta chains listed next were all sequenced from one sample in a study of neoadjuvant anti-PD-1 for oral cavity cancer. Time point given: after neoadjuvant nivolumab, at surgical resection. The repertoire was sequenced with immunoSEQ multiplex PCR; TCRdb's copy has only in-frame clones and lacks some. This sample yields around 9,100 clones, of which under 70% are seen a single time; less than 5% belongs to the top ten. The material was PBMCs, obtained after nivolumab (anti-PD-1) treatment. These receptors originate from a person between 40 and 79 years old with oral cavity squamous cell carcinoma.

The gene calls are TRBV7-9 and TRBJ2-3; the match to TRBD2 covers 9 bases. The CDR3 totals 18 residues. Germline assignment: CDR1 SEHNR and CDR2 FQNEAQ (reference sequence). J gave up 0 bases and V 6 bases, and 13 bases lay outside the gene matches. CDR3 sequence (DNA): TGTGCCAGCAGATCAATAGCGGGGGTTTCTTTTAGCACAGATACGCAGTATTTT. It yields the protein CASRSIAGVSFSTDTQYF.

There are a few counts of this clone. The chain links TRBV2 to TRBJ1-2; D perhaps matches TRBD1 (5 bases). Between the trimmed V and J ends, which lost 6 bases and 4 bases, there was a span of 15 bases. Germline V gene lookup returns CDR1 SNHLY and CDR2 FYNNEI. The length of the CDR3 is 14 residues. In DNA form, the CDR3 reads TGTGCCAGCAGGGAATGGGACGACCTCTATGGCTACACCTTC. This translates into CASREWDDLYGYTF.

This clone was picked up a small number of times. The CDR3 reads CASSPFDRANYGYTF. The CDR3 DNA follows: TGTGCCAGCAGCCCCTTTGACCGGGCTAACTATGGCTACACCTTC. V usage is TRBV6-4 and J usage is TRBJ1-2; D is unclear. The ends were cut back, 6 bases at V and 0 bases at J, with 14 bases in the middle. CDR3 size: 15 residues. CDR1 and CDR2 (germline): MRHNA, SNTAGT.

V usage is TRBV19 and J usage is TRBJ1-4; the D gene is possibly TRBD1 (5 bases). Germline V lookup: CDR1 LNHDA, CDR2 SQIVND (reference sequence). The CDR3 is 17 residues long. Trimming removed 6 bases from V and 3 bases from J, with 20 bases in between. DNA for the CDR3: TGTGCCAGTAGGGAGCAGGGACGCGCGATTCCTAATGAAAAACTGTTTTTT. It specifies CASREQGRAIPNEKLFF.

The chain recombines TRBV6-1 with TRBJ1-2; D is unresolved. CDR3 length: 14 amino acids. Germline-derived CDR1 and CDR2 are MNHNS and SASEGT. V lost 1 base to trimming and J lost 1 base, with 7 bases between them. CDR3 sequence (DNA): TGTGCCAGCAGTGAAGGGGCAGATAACTATGGCTACACCTTC. Amino acids: CASSEGADNYGYTF.

The V and J genes are TRBV5-1 and TRBJ2-1, with D uncertain. Trimming removed 0 bases from V and 7 bases from J, with 5 bases in between. This CDR3 comprises 12 residues. Germline values: CDR1 SGHRS, CDR2 YFSETQ. The CDR3 nucleotides read TGCGCCAGCAGCTTGGTTCGAAATGAGCAGTTCTTC. Its protein is CASSLVRNEQFF.

J is TRBJ1-1 and V is TRBV10-1; D is uncertain. The germline V gene encodes CDR1 WNHNN and CDR2 SYGVQD (reference sequence). Trimming took 0 bases from V and 1 from J, leaving 9 bases between them. The CDR3 is 15 residues long. In nucleotides, the CDR3 is TGCGCCAGCAGTGAGTCTTCTCCAGGGAACACTGAAGCTTTCTTT. Protein: CASSESSPGNTEAFF.

This rearrangement joins TRBV7-9 to TRBJ2-2; D gene unclear. Germline CDR1 and CDR2: SEHNR and FQNEAQ (reference sequence). Trimming left V 2 bases short and J 8 bases short, with 12 bases between. CDR3 length: 14 residues. This CDR3 reads CASSLRELYGELFF. Written as DNA, the CDR3 is TGTGCCAGCAGCTTAAGGGAATTGTATGGGGAGCTGTTTTTT.

CDR3 region: CASSQLSSGDKETQYF. CDR3 nucleotide sequence: TGTGCCAGCAGCCAATTGTCTAGCGGGGACAAGGAGACCCAGTACTTC. The V call is TRBV14, the J call TRBJ2-5; TRBD2 matches at 9 bases. Losses at the gene ends were 2 bases for V and 5 bases for J; bases not matched to a gene: 9. This CDR3 has 16 residues. The germline V gene encodes CDR1 SGHDN and CDR2 FVKESK.

The V and J genes are TRBV6-4 and TRBJ2-6; D possibly corresponds to TRBD1 (6 bases). Germline V lookup: CDR1 MRHNA, CDR2 SNTAGT. There are 18 residues in the CDR3. V was pared by 5 bases and J by 2 bases, with 19 bases between. The CDR3 region is CASSITGMANTGANVLTF. CDR3 DNA sequence: TGTGCCAGCAGTATTACAGGGATGGCCAACACTGGGGCCAACGTCCTGACTTTC.

The rearrangement joins TRBV19 to TRBJ1-2; D uncertain. Germline V lookup: CDR1 LNHDA, CDR2 SQIVND (reference sequence). The germline V and J ends were trimmed by 3 bases and 5 bases, with 7 bases remaining between them. The CDR3 contains 12 residues. The CDR3 region has the DNA TGTGCCAGTAGTATTTCATCGTATGGCTACACCTTC. This sequence encodes CASSISSYGYTF.

The rearrangement uses TRBV9 and TRBJ1-4; 7 bases line up with TRBD1. V dropped 0 bases and J dropped 8; count of bases not matched to a gene: 7. The length of the CDR3 is 15 residues. Germline V gene data show CDR1 as SGDLS and CDR2 as YYNGEE. The CDR3 sequence: CASSVGQGKGEKLFF. In DNA, the CDR3 is TGTGCCAGCAGCGTAGGACAGGGAAAGGGCGAAAAACTGTTTTTT. Combining the CDR3 with reference TRBV9 and TRBJ1-4 gives the whole variable domain DSGVTQTPKHLITATGQRVTLRCSPRSGDLSVYWYQQSLDQGLQFLIQYYNGEERAKGNILERFSAQQFPDLHSELNLSSLELGDSALYFCASSVGQGKGEKLFFGSGTQLSVL.

The rearrangement links TRBV5-1 to TRBJ2-3; 9 nucleotides agree with TRBD2. The CDR3 totals 16 residues. V dropped 3 bases and J dropped 0; count of bases not matched to a gene: 5. Germline V gene sequence: CDR1 SGHRS, CDR2 YFSETQ. The CDR3 bases are TGCGCCAGCAGCTACGCCCTAGCGGGAAGCACAGATACGCAGTATTTT. Translation gives CASSYALAGSTDTQYF.

The rearrangement links TRBV7-8 to TRBJ2-7; TRBD2 matches at 7 bases. The CDR3 has 13 residues. Germline values: CDR1 SGHVS, CDR2 FQNEAQ. The ends lost 3 bases at V and 6 bases at J; junction bases unmatched: 5. The CDR3 here is CASSFSGGTEQYF. In DNA form, the CDR3 reads TGTGCCAGCAGCTTTTCCGGGGGGACCGAGCAGTACTTC.

The chain couples TRBV5-1 to TRBJ2-7; D is tentatively TRBD1 or TRBD2 (5 bases each). Germline assignment: CDR1 SGHRS and CDR2 YFSETQ. This CDR3 comprises 16 residues. Trimming took off 0 bases at V and 2 bases at J, with 15 bases between the two ends. The DNA for the CDR3 is TGCGCCAGCAGCTTGGATCCCCCAGGGAGCGCCTACGAGCAGTACTTC. Translated, it gives CASSLDPPGSAYEQYF.

This clone was found a few times. The V and J genes are TRBV6-6 and TRBJ1-4, with a tentative D call TRBD1 (5 bases). Germline CDR1 is MNHNY and CDR2 is SVGAGI (reference sequence). Trimming left V 5 bases short and J 4 bases short, with 8 bases between. The CDR3 runs 13 residues. The CDR3 sequence is CASSRDYNEKLFF. The CDR3 DNA reads TGTGCCAGCAGTCGGGACTATAATGAAAAACTGTTTTTT.

V and J are TRBV4-2 and TRBJ1-6; D is unclear. The V end lost 0 bases, the J end lost 8 bases, and 14 bases lay between the germline ends. This CDR3 contains 16 residues. Looked up from germline, CDR1 is LGHNA and CDR2 is YNFKEQ. CDR3 residues: CASSQDQVQGYSPLHF. CDR3 nucleotides: TGTGCCAGCAGCCAAGATCAAGTCCAAGGATATTCACCCCTCCACTTT.

The chain links TRBV29-1 to TRBJ2-7; 11 bases are a match to TRBD2. The V gene's germline CDR1 is SQVTM and CDR2 ANQGSEA. There are 16 residues in the CDR3. The V and J ends lost 4 bases and 2 bases, in that order; junction bases with no gene match: 10. The DNA for the CDR3 is TGCAGCGTTGGAACCCTTAGCGGGAGGGCCCCCTACGAGCAGTACTTC. As protein: CSVGTLSGRAPYEQYF.

V is TRBV14 and J is TRBJ2-1; D may be TRBD2 (6 bases). V lost 1 base to trimming and J lost 6 bases, with 13 bases between them. CDR3 length: 15 residues. The germline V gene encodes CDR1 SGHDN and CDR2 FVKESK. Written as DNA, the CDR3 is TGTGCCAGCAGCCAAGCGGCTGGGGGAGGCAATGAGCAGTTCTTC. Translation gives CASSQAAGGGNEQFF.

The rearrangement uses TRBV7-2 and TRBJ2-3, with 8 bases lining up with TRBD2. The CDR3 contains 15 residues. Per germline, CDR1 SGHTA and CDR2 FQGNSA. The V segment lost 2 bases and the J segment 8 bases; nucleotides outside the gene matches: 9. The CDR3 sequence: CASSLMAGGDGTQYF. The CDR3, as DNA: TGTGCCAGCAGCTTAATGGCGGGGGGCGACGGTACGCAGTATTTT.

This rearrangement joins TRBV15 to TRBJ1-1; the match to TRBD1 covers 7 bases. The germline CDR1 and CDR2 sequences are LNHNV and YYDKDF (reference sequence). V was clipped by 8 bases and J by 1 base; unmatched bases: 7. The CDR3 has 14 amino acids. The CDR3 is CATDTDRANTEAFF. CDR3 sequence (DNA): TGTGCCACCGACACCGACAGGGCGAACACTGAAGCTTTCTTT.

This chain joins TRBV5-4 and TRBJ1-1; D unclear. Trimming took off 2 bases at V and 4 bases at J, with 6 bases between the two ends. Germline-derived CDR1 and CDR2 are SGHNT and YYREEE (reference sequence). The CDR3 has 12 amino acids. The DNA for the CDR3 is TGTGCCAGCAGCTTACCGTCCACTGAAGCTTTCTTT. Protein product: CASSLPSTEAFF.

V usage is TRBV30 and J usage is TRBJ2-7; D not resolved. CDR3 length: 14 amino acids. V was shortened by 0 bases and J by 3 bases, with 12 bases between the two germline ends. Germline V lookup: CDR1 GTSNPN, CDR2 SVGIG (reference sequence). The CDR3 nucleotides are TGTGCCTGGAGTGTTTCTTCCGGCCTCTACGAGCAGTACTTC. As protein: CAWSVSSGLYEQYF.

The chain uses TRBV5-1 and TRBJ1-1; D is unresolved. The germline V and J ends were trimmed by 0 bases and 8 bases, with 11 bases remaining between them. The CDR3 is 13 residues long. From germline, CDR1 is SGHRS and CDR2 YFSETQ. CDR3 sequence: CASSLAGWREAFF. CDR3 sequence (DNA): TGCGCCAGCAGCTTGGCCGGCTGGAGGGAAGCTTTCTTT.

The chain links TRBV18 to TRBJ2-7; 9 nucleotides agree with TRBD1. The trim removed 1 base at V and 8 bases at J, leaving 6 bases unmatched. The CDR3 is made up of 14 amino acids. The germline V gene encodes CDR1 KGHSH and CDR2 LQKENI. The CDR3 region is CASSPRTGDMKQYF. The CDR3, as DNA: TGTGCCAGCTCACCACGGACAGGGGATATGAAGCAGTACTTC.